The 26 T cell receptor beta chains presented below share a single source sample, sequenced in a study of STAT5B mutations in CD4+ large granular lymphocyte leukemia. This table comes from immunoSEQ multiplex PCR, and its TCRdb copy is limited to in-frame clones, with some not included. The sample records fewer than 50,000 clones, 65% to 85% being singletons. Sequencing input: CD4+ T cells from blood buffy coats. These receptors originate from a human donor in good health.

This chain links TRBV7-3 with TRBJ2-5; 7 nucleotides align to TRBD1. Looked up from germline, CDR1 is SGHTA and CDR2 is FQGTGA. The V gene end was trimmed by 4 bases and the J gene end by 2 bases; junction bases not matched to a gene: 7. The length of the CDR3 is 15 residues. CDR3 protein: CASSSSGQPQETQYF. CDR3 coding DNA: TGTGCCAGCAGCTCGTCGGGACAGCCTCAAGAGACCCAGTACTTC.

V is TRBV6-4 and J is TRBJ1-1, with TRBD1 identical over 9 bases. This CDR3 spans 15 amino acids. Per germline, CDR1 MRHNA and CDR2 SNTAGT. The ends lost 6 bases at V and 4 bases at J; junction bases unmatched: 9. CDR3 DNA: TGTGCCAGCAGATCGGACAGGGGCCGGGGCACTGAAGCTTTCTTT. Translation: CASRSDRGRGTEAFF.

This clone showed up just a few times. V and J are TRBV29-1 and TRBJ2-6; D perhaps matches TRBD1 (5 bases). The germline V and J ends were trimmed by 3 bases and 0 bases, with 9 bases remaining between them. This CDR3 region has 15 residues. From germline, CDR1 is SQVTM and CDR2 ANQGSEA. The CDR3 region is CSVEAGYSGANVLTF. DNA of the CDR3: TGCAGCGTTGAGGCAGGGTACTCTGGGGCCAACGTCCTGACTTTC.

The V gene is TRBV10-3, the J gene TRBJ2-2; maybe TRBD2 (5 bases). In germline, CDR1 is ENHRY, CDR2 SYGVKD. The CDR3 sequence is 17 residues long. Deletions cut 0 bases from V and 6 bases from J, with 17 bases between. The CDR3 is CAISESGRATSPGELFF. The CDR3 bases are TGTGCCATCAGTGAGTCAGGGCGGGCAACCTCCCCCGGGGAGCTGTTTTTT.

The rearrangement uses TRBV6-6 and TRBJ1-1, with D maybe TRBD1 (6 bases). Germline values: CDR1 MNHNY, CDR2 SVGAGI (reference sequence). The CDR3 length is 14 residues. The germline V and J ends were trimmed by 6 bases and 0 bases, with 11 bases remaining between them. The DNA for the CDR3 is TGTGCCAGCAGAGAGGACAGTTTGAACACTGAAGCTTTCTTT. Encoded protein: CASREDSLNTEAFF.

The V and J genes are TRBV7-9 and TRBJ1-2, with a tentative D call TRBD1 (6 bases). Trimming removed 5 bases from V and 1 base from J, with 14 bases in between. From germline, CDR1 is SEHNR and CDR2 FQNEAQ (reference sequence). CDR3 length: 15 amino acids. CDR3 coding DNA: TGTGCCAGCAGCCCGCGCCGGGACATTAACTATGGCTACACCTTC. Translated, it gives CASSPRRDINYGYTF.

This chain uses TRBV14 with TRBJ2-7, with a weak D call TRBD2 (5 bases). The CDR3 covers 14 residues. CDR1 and CDR2 (germline): SGHDN, FVKESK. With 1 base removed from V and 4 bases from J, the gap between germline ends came to 11 bases. CDR3 amino acids: CASSQGTLNYEQYF. The CDR3 region has the DNA TGTGCCAGCAGCCAAGGGACTCTAAATTACGAGCAGTACTTC.

The chain is built from TRBV4-2 and TRBJ2-1, with a possible D match to TRBD2 (5 bases). This CDR3 region has 17 residues. The germline V gene encodes CDR1 LGHNA and CDR2 YNFKEQ. Trimming stripped 1 base from V and 7 bases from J, with 20 bases between. The CDR3 loop reads CASSQGSGLGGWNEQFF. The CDR3 DNA reads as TGTGCCAGCAGCCAAGGCTCCGGACTGGGCGGGTGGAATGAGCAGTTCTTC.

V and J are TRBV19 and TRBJ1-1; 11 bases match TRBD1. This CDR3 region has 16 residues. V trimming: 5 bases; J trimming: 0 bases; junction bases outside the gene matches: 5. The germline CDR1 and CDR2 sequences are LNHDA and SQIVND (reference sequence). In DNA, the CDR3 is TGTGCCAGTAGTGGAGGGACAGGGGGAATGAACACTGAAGCTTTCTTT. Amino acid sequence: CASSGGTGGMNTEAFF.

The chain combines TRBV14 with TRBJ2-6; 9 positions agree with TRBD1. V shed 1 base, J shed 0 bases, and the junction held 7 bases outside the gene matches. Germline CDR1 SGHDN, CDR2 FVKESK. The CDR3 totals 19 residues. The CDR3, as DNA: TGTGCCAGCAGCCAAGGATTTGACAGGGGGTCCTCTGGGGCCAACGTCCTGACTTTC. It encodes CASSQGFDRGSSGANVLTF. The whole variable domain, remainder taken from reference TRBV14 and TRBJ2-6, is EAGVTQFPSHSVIEKGQTVTLRCDPISGHDNLYWYRRVMGKEIKFLLHFVKESKQDESGMPNNRFLAERTGGTYSTLKVQPAELEDSGVYFCASSQGFDRGSSGANVLTFGAGSRLTVL.

The chain links TRBV2 to TRBJ2-7; 7 bases fit TRBD1. Germline V gene lookup returns CDR1 SNHLY and CDR2 FYNNEI. Trimming removed 5 bases from V and 1 base from J; junction bases left unmatched: 2. CDR3 length equals 13 residues. The chain's CDR3 is CASSRGQSYEQYF. CDR3 nucleotide sequence: TGTGCCAGCAGTAGGGGACAGTCCTACGAGCAGTACTTC.

This chain's CDR3 is CASSDTDTSGTRQFF. In DNA, the CDR3 is TGTGCCAGCAGTGACACCGATACTAGCGGGACTCGGCAGTTCTTC. The chain recombines TRBV6-4 with TRBJ2-1, with 10 bases that match TRBD2. The J segment lost 12 bases and the V segment lost 2 bases, leaving 10 bases of the junction unmatched. The CDR3 contains 15 residues. Germline V gene data show CDR1 as MRHNA and CDR2 as SNTAGT.

The table lists this clone with a count of one. J is TRBJ1-1 and V is TRBV27, with 8 bases matching TRBD1. The length of the CDR3 is 14 residues. Trimming took 6 bases from V and 2 from J; bases not matched to a gene: 5. Germline V CDR1 and CDR2: MNHEY, SMNVEV (reference sequence). CDR3 nucleotides: TGTGCCAGCAGATTCGACAGGGGAAACACTGAAGCTTTCTTT. Its protein product is CASRFDRGNTEAFF.

This clone was detected only once. The genes are TRBV5-1 and TRBJ2-1; TRBD2 agrees at 9 bases. Germline values: CDR1 SGHRS, CDR2 YFSETQ. V shed 4 bases, J shed 6 bases, and the junction held 5 bases outside the gene matches. The CDR3 consists of 14 residues. CDR3 amino acids: CASSLKLAGNEQFF. Here the CDR3 DNA reads TGCGCCAGCAGCCTGAAACTAGCGGGCAATGAGCAGTTCTTC.

The J gene is TRBJ1-2, the V gene TRBV7-2; 10 positions match TRBD1. After removal of 5 bases from V and 5 bases from J, the junction contained 8 bases not matched to a gene. The CDR3 sequence is 15 residues long. In germline, CDR1 is SGHTA, CDR2 FQGNSA. CDR3 sequence: CASSPQTGGGYGYTF. CDR3 nucleotides: TGTGCCAGCAGCCCGCAGACAGGGGGCGGGTATGGCTACACCTTC.

The V gene is TRBV10-3, the J gene TRBJ1-2, with unresolved D. Germline loops: CDR1 ENHRY, CDR2 SYGVKD. This CDR3 spans 13 amino acids. The V end lost 8 bases, the J end lost 2 bases, and 12 bases lay between the germline ends. DNA of the CDR3: TGTGCCATCTCACCGGACGGAAACTATGGCTACACCTTC. This encodes CAISPDGNYGYTF.

The rearrangement links TRBV5-6 to TRBJ1-2; tentative D call: TRBD1 (6 bases). Germline loops: CDR1 SGHDT, CDR2 YYEEEE. This CDR3 is built from 17 residues. Trimming cost V 4 bases and J 0 bases, with 19 bases left between them. The CDR3 DNA is TGTGCCAGCAGCAGGACAGCAGAGGATCCTGCTAACTATGGCTACACCTTC. Amino acids: CASSRTAEDPANYGYTF.

V and J are TRBV27 and TRBJ2-7, with 7 bases identical to TRBD1. CDR3 size: 14 residues. Germline V lookup: CDR1 MNHEY, CDR2 SMNVEV (reference sequence). Unmatched junction bases numbered 9, after V lost 8 bases and J lost 2 bases. The CDR3 loop is CASRLTGNTYEQYF. The CDR3 coding sequence is TGTGCCAGCCGCCTGACAGGGAACACCTACGAGCAGTACTTC.

This clone occurred once. This sequence joins TRBV5-1 and TRBJ2-5; TRBD1 aligns across 8 bases. The J call is doubtful: the DNA matches TRBJ2-7 better. Germline V lookup: CDR1 SGHRS, CDR2 YFSETQ. The CDR3 contains 14 residues. The CDR3 reads CASSLQGGNYEQYF. CDR3 DNA sequence: TGCGCCAGCAGCTTACAGGGGGGAAACTACGAGCAGTACTTC.

J is TRBJ1-6 and V is TRBV7-9, with TRBD1 matching over 8 bases. Germline-derived CDR1 and CDR2 are SEHNR and FQNEAQ (reference sequence). This CDR3 spans 15 amino acids. The J segment lost 7 bases and the V segment lost 3 bases, leaving 5 bases of the junction unmatched. The CDR3 DNA sequence: TGTGCCAGCAGCTTCAGGGGGCAAGGGAATTCACCCCTCCACTTT. Protein: CASSFRGQGNSPLHF.

This chain links TRBV5-1 with TRBJ2-7; TRBD1 matches 8 bases. CDR3 length: 15 amino acids. V lost 2 bases and J lost 2; bases outside the gene matches: 6. CDR1 is SGHRS and CDR2 is YFSETQ in the germline V gene. CDR3 DNA: TGCGCCAGCAGCTTTGGACAGGGCCCTACCTACGAGCAGTACTTC. It is translated as CASSFGQGPTYEQYF. Together with reference TRBV5-1 and TRBJ2-7, the CDR3 gives the full variable domain: KAGVTQTPRYLIKTRGQQVTLSCSPISGHRSVSWYQQTPGQGLQFLFEYFSETQRNKGNFPGRFSGRQFSNSRSEMNVSTLELGDSALYLCASSFGQGPTYEQYFGPGTRLTVT.

The chain employs TRBV4-2 and TRBJ1-1; tentatively, D is TRBD1 (5 bases). The V end was cut by 1 base, the J end by 1 base, with 13 bases between. Germline CDR1 reads LGHNA; CDR2 reads YNFKEQ. The CDR3 runs 16 residues. The CDR3: CASSQVFGDGNTEAFF. DNA for the CDR3: TGTGCCAGCAGCCAAGTATTCGGGGACGGGAACACTGAAGCTTTCTTT.

The V gene is TRBV2, the J gene TRBJ2-4; D is unclear. Trimming cost V 6 bases and J 6 bases, with 15 bases left between them. This CDR3 contains 14 residues. Germline V lookup: CDR1 SNHLY, CDR2 FYNNEI. The CDR3 region is CASRVGPVGNIQYF. The CDR3 nucleotides are TGTGCCAGCAGAGTCGGCCCTGTAGGAAACATTCAGTACTTC.

The chain recombines TRBV6-5 with TRBJ1-1; maybe TRBD1 (5 bases). The germline V gene encodes CDR1 MNHEY and CDR2 SVGAGI. There are 12 residues in the CDR3. V lost 6 bases, J lost 5 bases, and 10 bases lay in between. In DNA form, the CDR3 reads TGTGCCAGCAGCGGGGGAAGGACTGAAGCTTTCTTT. Translated, it gives CASSGGRTEAFF.

The chain combines TRBV5-1 with TRBJ2-1; 11 bases fit TRBD2. This CDR3 is 15 amino acids long. V gave up 4 bases and J gave up 9 bases; unmatched junction bases: 9. Germline CDR1 reads SGHRS; CDR2 reads YFSETQ. The CDR3 DNA is TGCGCCAGCAGCATTAGCGGGGGGGCCGTCGGTGAGCAGTTCTTC. Its protein product is CASSISGGAVGEQFF.

The V call is TRBV10-3, the J call TRBJ1-3, with 9 nucleotides matching TRBD1. Losses at the gene ends were 2 bases for V and 7 bases for J; bases not matched to a gene: 18. The V gene's germline CDR1 is ENHRY and CDR2 SYGVKD. The CDR3 totals 19 residues. CDR3 sequence reads: CAISERTGGKLLRGNTIYF. CDR3 coding DNA: TGTGCCATCAGTGAGAGAACAGGGGGCAAGTTGCTCAGGGGGAACACCATATATTTT.